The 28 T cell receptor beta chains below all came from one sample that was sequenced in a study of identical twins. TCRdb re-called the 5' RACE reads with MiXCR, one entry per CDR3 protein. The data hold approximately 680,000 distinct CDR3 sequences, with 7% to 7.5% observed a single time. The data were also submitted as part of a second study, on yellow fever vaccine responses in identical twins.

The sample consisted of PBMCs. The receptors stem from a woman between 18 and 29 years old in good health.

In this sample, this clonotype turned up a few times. CDR3 in amino acids: CASGLRARAGNEQFF. CDR3 nucleotide sequence: TGTGCCAGCGGACTTCGGGCGAGGGCGGGAAATGAGCAGTTCTTC. The chain is built from TRBV2 and TRBJ2-1; TRBD2 might be the D (6 bases). With 8 bases removed from V and 7 bases from J, the gap between germline ends came to 21 bases. This CDR3 has 15 residues. The germline CDR1 and CDR2 sequences are SNHLY and FYNNEI.

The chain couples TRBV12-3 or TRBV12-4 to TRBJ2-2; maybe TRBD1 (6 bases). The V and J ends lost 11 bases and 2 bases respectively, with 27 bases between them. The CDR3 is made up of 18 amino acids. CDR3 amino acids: CAFSSGPWQGTNTGELFF. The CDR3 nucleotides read TGTGCCTTCAGTTCGGGCCCGTGGCAGGGGACCAACACCGGGGAGCTGTTTTTT.

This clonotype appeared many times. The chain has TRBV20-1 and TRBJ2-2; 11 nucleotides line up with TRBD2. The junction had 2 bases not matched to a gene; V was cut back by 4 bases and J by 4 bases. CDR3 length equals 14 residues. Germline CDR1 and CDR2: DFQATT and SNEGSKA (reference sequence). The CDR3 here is CSANGLAGTGELFF. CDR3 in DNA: TGCAGTGCTAACGGACTAGCGGGCACCGGGGAGCTGTTTTTT.

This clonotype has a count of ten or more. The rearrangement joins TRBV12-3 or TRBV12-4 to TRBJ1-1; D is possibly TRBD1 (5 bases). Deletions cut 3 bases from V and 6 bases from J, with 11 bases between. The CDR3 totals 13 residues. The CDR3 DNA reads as TGTGCCAGCAGTTTCACCGGGACGGCTGAAGCTTTCTTT. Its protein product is CASSFTGTAEAFF.

The CDR3 region is CASSRQGAGELFF. The CDR3 DNA is TGTGCCAGCAGCAGACAGGGGGCCGGGGAGCTGTTTTTT. V usage is TRBV3-1 and J usage is TRBJ2-2, with TRBD1 matching 9 bases. V dropped 5 bases and J dropped 6; count of bases not matched to a gene: 1. The CDR3 runs to 13 residues. Germline loops: CDR1 LGHDT, CDR2 YNNKEL (reference sequence).

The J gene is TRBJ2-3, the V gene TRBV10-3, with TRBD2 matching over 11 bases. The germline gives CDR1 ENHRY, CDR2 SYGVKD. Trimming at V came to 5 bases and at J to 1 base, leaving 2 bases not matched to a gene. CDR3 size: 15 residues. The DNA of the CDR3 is TGTGCCATCAGTACACTAGCGGGAGGCACAGATACGCAGTATTTT. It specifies CAISTLAGGTDTQYF.

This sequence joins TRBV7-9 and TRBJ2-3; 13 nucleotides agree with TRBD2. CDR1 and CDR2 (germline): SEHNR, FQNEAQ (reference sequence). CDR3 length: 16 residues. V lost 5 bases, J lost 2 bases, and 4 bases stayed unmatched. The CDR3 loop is CASSAGTSGTTDTQYF. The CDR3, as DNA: TGTGCCAGCAGCGCAGGGACTAGCGGGACCACAGATACGCAGTATTTT.

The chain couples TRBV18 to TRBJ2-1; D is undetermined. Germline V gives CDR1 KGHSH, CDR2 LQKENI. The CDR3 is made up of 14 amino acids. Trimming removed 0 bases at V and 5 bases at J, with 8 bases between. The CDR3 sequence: CASSPPAGNNEQFF. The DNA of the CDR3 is TGTGCCAGCTCACCACCGGCAGGTAACAATGAGCAGTTCTTC. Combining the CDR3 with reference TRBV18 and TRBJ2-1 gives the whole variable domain NAGVMQNPRHLVRRRGQEARLRCSPMKGHSHVYWYRQLPEEGLKFMVYLQKENIIDESGMPKERFSAEFPKEGPSILRIQQVVRGDSAAYFCASSPPAGNNEQFFGPGTRLTVL.

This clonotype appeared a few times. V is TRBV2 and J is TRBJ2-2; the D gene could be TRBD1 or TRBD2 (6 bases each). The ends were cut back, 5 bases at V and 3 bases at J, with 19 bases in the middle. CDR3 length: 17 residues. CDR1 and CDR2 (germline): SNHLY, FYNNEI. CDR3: CASSTDVRGGYTGELFF. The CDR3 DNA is TGTGCCAGCAGTACGGACGTCCGAGGGGGGTACACCGGGGAGCTGTTTTTT.

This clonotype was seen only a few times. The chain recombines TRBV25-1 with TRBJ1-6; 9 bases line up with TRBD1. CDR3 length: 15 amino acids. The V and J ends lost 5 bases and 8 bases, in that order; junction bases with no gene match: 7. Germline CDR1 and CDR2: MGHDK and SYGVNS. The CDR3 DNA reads TGTGCCAGCAGTAAGGACAGGGGTTGGGATTCACCCCTCCACTTT. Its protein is CASSKDRGWDSPLHF.

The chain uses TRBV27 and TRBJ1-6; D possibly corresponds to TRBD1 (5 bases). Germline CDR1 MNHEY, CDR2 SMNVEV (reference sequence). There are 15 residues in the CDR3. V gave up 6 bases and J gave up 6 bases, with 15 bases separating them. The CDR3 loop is CASRVAGRGNSPLHF. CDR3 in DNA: TGTGCCAGCAGAGTTGCAGGGCGTGGTAATTCACCCCTCCACTTT.

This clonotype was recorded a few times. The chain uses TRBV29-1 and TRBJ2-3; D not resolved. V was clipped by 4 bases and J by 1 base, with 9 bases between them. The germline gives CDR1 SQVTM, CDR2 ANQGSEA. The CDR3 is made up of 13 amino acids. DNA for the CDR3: TGCAGCGTTGGGGTGGTTCGCACAGATACGCAGTATTTT. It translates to CSVGVVRTDTQYF.

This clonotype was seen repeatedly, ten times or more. The CDR3 nucleotides are TGTGCCAGCAGCTTAGCCACCGACAGCGGAGCCTATGGCTACACCTTC. Amino acid sequence: CASSLATDSGAYGYTF. The chain links TRBV7-2 to TRBJ1-2; D possibly corresponds to TRBD1 (5 bases). Germline V gene lookup returns CDR1 SGHTA and CDR2 FQGNSA. This CDR3 is 16 amino acids long. Trimming left V 0 bases short and J 4 bases short, with 15 bases between.

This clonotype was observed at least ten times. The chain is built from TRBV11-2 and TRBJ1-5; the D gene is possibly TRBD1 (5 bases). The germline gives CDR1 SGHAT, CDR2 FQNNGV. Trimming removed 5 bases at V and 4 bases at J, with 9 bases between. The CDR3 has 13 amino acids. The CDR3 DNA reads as TGTGCCAGCAGCAGACGACAGAATCAGCCCCAGCATTTT. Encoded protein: CASSRRQNQPQHF. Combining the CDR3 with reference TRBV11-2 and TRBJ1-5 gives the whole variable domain EAGVAQSPRYKIIEKRQSVAFWCNPISGHATLYWYQQILGQGPKLLIQFQNNGVVDDSQLPKDRFSAERLKGVDSTLKIQPAKLEDSAVYLCASSRRQNQPQHFGDGTRLSIL.

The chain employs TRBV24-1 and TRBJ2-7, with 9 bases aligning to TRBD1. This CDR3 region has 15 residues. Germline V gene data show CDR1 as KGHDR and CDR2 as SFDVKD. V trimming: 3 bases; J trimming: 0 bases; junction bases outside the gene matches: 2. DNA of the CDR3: TGTGCCACCAGTGATGCGGGACAGGGCTCCTACGAGCAGTACTTC. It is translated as CATSDAGQGSYEQYF.

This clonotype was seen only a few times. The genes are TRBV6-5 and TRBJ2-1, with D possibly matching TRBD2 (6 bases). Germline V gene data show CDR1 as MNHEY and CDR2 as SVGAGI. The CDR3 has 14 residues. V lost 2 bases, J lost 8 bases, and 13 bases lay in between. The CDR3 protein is CASSYEGGLYEQFF. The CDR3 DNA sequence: TGTGCCAGCAGTTACGAGGGAGGCTTGTATGAGCAGTTCTTC.

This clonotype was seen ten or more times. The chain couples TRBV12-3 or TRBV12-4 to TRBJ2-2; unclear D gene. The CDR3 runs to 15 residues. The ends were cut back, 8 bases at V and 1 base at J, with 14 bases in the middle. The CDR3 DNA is TGTGCCAGCTCCGGACCGGGTGGGAACACCGGGGAGCTGTTTTTT. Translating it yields CASSGPGGNTGELFF.

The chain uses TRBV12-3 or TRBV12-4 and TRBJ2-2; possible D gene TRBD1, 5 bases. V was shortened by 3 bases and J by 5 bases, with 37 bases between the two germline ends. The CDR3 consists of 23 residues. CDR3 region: CASSFGVGGTGLYRPPRTGELFF. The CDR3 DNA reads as TGTGCCAGCAGTTTCGGTGTTGGTGGTACAGGCTTGTACCGTCCCCCTAGGACCGGGGAGCTGTTTTTT.

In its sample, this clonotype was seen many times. CDR3 DNA sequence: TGTGCCAGCTGGGCAGGGACAGGGATAGGGCAGCCCCAGCATTTT. It codes for CASWAGTGIGQPQHF. The genes are TRBV12-3 or TRBV12-4 and TRBJ1-5; 9 bases map to TRBD1. J gave up 7 bases and V 8 bases, and 12 bases lay outside the gene matches. This CDR3 is 15 amino acids long.

CDR3 sequence (DNA): TGTGCCATCAGTAGTACCCGGCGGGACCAGTATAATTCACCCCTCCACTTT. Translation gives CAISSTRRDQYNSPLHF. The chain joins TRBV10-3 to TRBJ1-6; perhaps TRBD1 as D (5 bases). V lost 5 bases to trimming and J lost 4 bases, with 18 bases between them. The length of the CDR3 is 17 residues. Per germline, CDR1 ENHRY and CDR2 SYGVKD.

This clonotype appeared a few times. The CDR3 sequence is CASSQSATGDYTEAFF. The CDR3 nucleotides read TGTGCCAGCAGCCAAAGCGCCACAGGCGACTACACTGAAGCTTTCTTT. This chain connects TRBV3-1 to TRBJ1-1, with D perhaps TRBD1 (5 bases). Germline loops: CDR1 LGHDT, CDR2 YNNKEL (reference sequence). This CDR3 spans 16 amino acids. V lost 2 bases and J lost 3, with 16 bases in between. Using reference TRBV3-1 and TRBJ1-1 for the parts outside the CDR3, the full variable domain is DTAVSQTPKYLVTQMGNDKSIKCEQNLGHDTMYWYKQDSKKFLKIMFSYNNKELIINETVPNRFSPKSPDKAHLNLHINSLELGDSAVYFCASSQSATGDYTEAFFGQGTRLTVV.

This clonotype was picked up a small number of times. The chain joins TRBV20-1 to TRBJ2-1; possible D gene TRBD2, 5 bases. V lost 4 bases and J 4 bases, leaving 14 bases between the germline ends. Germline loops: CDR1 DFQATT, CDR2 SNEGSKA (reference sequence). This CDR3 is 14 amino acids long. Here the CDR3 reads CSAIGSSSYNEQFF. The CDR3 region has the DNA TGCAGTGCTATAGGGTCTAGCTCTTACAATGAGCAGTTCTTC.

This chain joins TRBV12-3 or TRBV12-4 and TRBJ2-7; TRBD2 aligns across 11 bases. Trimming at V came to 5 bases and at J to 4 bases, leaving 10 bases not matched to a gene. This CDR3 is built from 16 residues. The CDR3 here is CASSLLLAGDSYEQYF. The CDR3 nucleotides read TGTGCCAGCAGTCTCCTACTAGCGGGAGACTCTTACGAGCAGTACTTC.

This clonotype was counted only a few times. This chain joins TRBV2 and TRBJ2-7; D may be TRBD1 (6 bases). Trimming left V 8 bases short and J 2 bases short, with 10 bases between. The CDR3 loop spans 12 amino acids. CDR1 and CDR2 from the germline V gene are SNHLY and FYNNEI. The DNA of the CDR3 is TGTGCCAGCGAGGCAGGGGCCTACGAGCAGTACGTC. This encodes CASEAGAYEQYV.

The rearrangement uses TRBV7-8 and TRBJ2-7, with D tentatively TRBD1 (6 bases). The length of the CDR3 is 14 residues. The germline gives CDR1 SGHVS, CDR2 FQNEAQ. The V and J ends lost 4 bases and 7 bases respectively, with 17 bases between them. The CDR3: CASSSGLKDREQYF. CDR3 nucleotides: TGTGCCAGCAGCTCCGGACTGAAAGACAGGGAGCAGTACTTC. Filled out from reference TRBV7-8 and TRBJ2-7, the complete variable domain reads GAGVSQSPRYKVAKRGQDVALRCDPISGHVSLFWYQQALGQGPEFLTYFQNEAQLDKSGLPSDRFFAERPEGSVSTLKIQRTQQEDSAVYLCASSSGLKDREQYFGPGTRLTVT.

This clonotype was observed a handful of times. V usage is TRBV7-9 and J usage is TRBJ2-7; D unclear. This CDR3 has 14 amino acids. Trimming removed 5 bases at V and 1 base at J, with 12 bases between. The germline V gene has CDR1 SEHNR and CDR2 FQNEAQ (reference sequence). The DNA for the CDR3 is TGTGCCAGCAGCCGGAGTGCTGTATCCTACGAGCAGTACGTC. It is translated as CASSRSAVSYEQYV.

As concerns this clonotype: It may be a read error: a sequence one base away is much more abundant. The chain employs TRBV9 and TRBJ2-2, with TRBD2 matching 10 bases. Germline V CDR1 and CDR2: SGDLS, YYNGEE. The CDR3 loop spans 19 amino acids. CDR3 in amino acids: CANSVGPSGGSPNTGELFF. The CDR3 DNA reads TGTGCCAACAGCGTAGGTCCTAGCGGGGGTTCCCCGAACACCGGGGAGCTGTTTTTT.

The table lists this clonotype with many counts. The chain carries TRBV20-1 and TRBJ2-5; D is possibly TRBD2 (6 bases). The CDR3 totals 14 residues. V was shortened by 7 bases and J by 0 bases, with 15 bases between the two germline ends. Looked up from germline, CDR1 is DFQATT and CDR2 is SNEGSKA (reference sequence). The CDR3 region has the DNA TGCAGTGATGAACTAGCAGGGTACCAAGAGACCCAGTACTTC. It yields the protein CSDELAGYQETQYF.